The present T cell receptor (beta chain) was sequenced within a study of blood T cell repertoires in COVID-19. Original data processing: Cell counts per sample came from amplifying reference gene primers. Only in-frame clones appear in the TCRdb table, and some are missing; sequencing was by immunoSEQ multiplex PCR. V and J calls and clone size follow that table, whereas D and trimming were derived from the DNA. The sample yields approximately 160,000 clones, about four fifths seen once. The germline V gene encodes CDR1 MGHDK and CDR2 SYGVNS. The CDR3 runs 12 residues. The V end was cut by 3 bases, the J end by 5 bases, with 7 bases between.

The V and J genes are TRBV25-1 and TRBJ2-5; no reliable D call. The clonotype originates from a man in his sixties with active or convalescent COVID-19. What was sequenced was peripheral blood. CDR3 DNA sequence: TGTGCCAGCAGTGACGACTGGGAGACCCAGTACTTC. The encoded protein is CASSDDWETQYF.